These 11 T cell receptor beta chains originate from one sample sequenced in a study of T cell repertoires in cytomegalovirus infection. One entry per CDR3 protein, called by TCRdb with MiXCR from the reads. The top ten clones hold roughly 12% of a sample with about 830,000 distinct CDR3 sequences, approximately 32% of them seen once. No antigen has been identified for these receptors. This specimen was cultured CD8+ T cells from PBMCs, taken from culture after CMV antigen stimulation. These receptors came from a human donor in good health (CMV status not recorded). Some clones in this sample may be carry-over from other donors' samples.

This chain uses TRBV10-3 with TRBJ2-2; possibly TRBD1 for D (6 bases). Deletions cut 3 bases from V and 7 bases from J, with 9 bases between. CDR3 length: 13 amino acids. CDR1 ENHRY and CDR2 SYGVKD come from the germline V gene. This chain's CDR3 is CAISEGGHGELFF. The CDR3 DNA follows: TGTGCCATCAGTGAAGGGGGTCACGGGGAGCTGTTTTTT.

V is TRBV4-1 and J is TRBJ1-6, with D perhaps matching TRBD1 (5 bases). V was trimmed by 4 bases and J by 5 bases, leaving 12 bases between them. The CDR3 is 15 residues long. Germline values: CDR1 MGHRA, CDR2 YSYEKL. This CDR3 is CASSPGTANNSPLHF. For the CDR3, the DNA is TGCGCCAGCAGCCCTGGGACGGCTAATAATTCACCCCTCCACTTT.

Remarks on this clonotype: A much larger clone lies one base from this, so it may be a read error. The V and J genes are TRBV6-1 and TRBJ2-7; D assignment may be TRBD1 or TRBD2 (5 bases each). This CDR3 contains 15 residues. Germline V gene data show CDR1 as MNHNS and CDR2 as SASEGT. The DNA for the CDR3 is TGTGCCAACAGTGAAGGCTGGGGGAGCTCCTACGAGCAGTACTTC. Its translation: CANSEGWGSSYEQYF.

The chain joins TRBV2 to TRBJ2-2, with D possibly being TRBD1 (6 bases). Germline CDR1 SNHLY, CDR2 FYNNEI. V was pared by 5 bases and J by 0 bases, with 13 bases between. This CDR3 is built from 16 residues. The CDR3 is CASSSGTQTNTGELFF. DNA for the CDR3: TGTGCCAGCAGTTCAGGGACACAAACGAACACCGGGGAGCTGTTTTTT.

The rearrangement links TRBV6-6 to TRBJ1-5; D is unresolved. Trimming stripped 0 bases from V and 10 bases from J, with 13 bases between. Germline V lookup: CDR1 MNHNY, CDR2 SVGAGI (reference sequence). There are 14 residues in the CDR3. The chain's CDR3 is CASSYSSGNDPQHF. DNA of the CDR3: TGTGCCAGCAGTTACTCGTCCGGGAATGATCCCCAGCATTTT.

This clonotype has a handful of counts. This chain links TRBV12-3 or TRBV12-4 with TRBJ2-1, with D maybe TRBD1 (5 bases). The CDR3 contains 13 residues. V dropped 3 bases and J dropped 7 bases, with 10 bases sitting between them. CDR3 coding DNA: TGTGCCAGCAGTTTCTCCAGGGTGAATGAGCAGTTCTTC. Its protein is CASSFSRVNEQFF.

This chain connects TRBV6-5 to TRBJ2-3, with D perhaps TRBD1 (5 bases). This CDR3 is 14 amino acids long. V gave up 5 bases and J gave up 5 bases, with 14 bases separating them. Germline assignment: CDR1 MNHEY and CDR2 SVGAGI. Written as DNA, the CDR3 is TGTGCCAGCAGTGCGACAGTAAAGCAAGATACGCAGTATTTT. Translation: CASSATVKQDTQYF.

This clonotype showed up just a few times. This chain links TRBV10-3 with TRBJ1-1, with TRBD1 as a possible D gene (5 bases). Looked up from germline, CDR1 is ENHRY and CDR2 is SYGVKD. This CDR3 spans 16 amino acids. Trimming took off 8 bases at V and 3 bases at J, with 22 bases between the two ends. CDR3 region: CAIGGGTPQRDTEAFF. DNA of the CDR3: TGTGCCATCGGGGGAGGGACCCCCCAGAGGGACACTGAAGCTTTCTTT.

In its sample, this clonotype was seen once. The chain employs TRBV5-4 and TRBJ2-7, with unresolved D. Trimming pared 0 bases from V and 2 bases from J, leaving 9 bases between. The CDR3 is 14 residues long. Germline CDR1 and CDR2: SGHNT and YYREEE (reference sequence). The chain's CDR3 is CASSLDFSTYEQYV. The CDR3 coding sequence is TGTGCCAGCAGCTTGGATTTTTCCACCTACGAGCAGTACGTC.

The chain carries TRBV19 and TRBJ2-3; 14 bases agree with TRBD2. Losses at the gene ends were 5 bases for V and 2 bases for J; bases not matched to a gene: 12. Germline V CDR1 and CDR2: LNHDA, SQIVND (reference sequence). CDR3 length equals 19 residues. DNA for the CDR3: TGTGCCAGTAGTCCCTGGGGACTAGCGGGGGCCCGAGACACAGATACGCAGTATTTT. It is translated as CASSPWGLAGARDTDTQYF.

The chain has TRBV6-5 and TRBJ2-2; 11 nucleotides agree with TRBD1. V shed 6 bases, J shed 6 bases, and the junction held 3 bases outside the gene matches. The CDR3 runs 14 residues. Germline assignment: CDR1 MNHEY and CDR2 SVGAGI. The CDR3 DNA is TGTGCCAGCAGCTGGGGACAGGGGGCCGGGGAGCTGTTTTTT. Its protein is CASSWGQGAGELFF.